The 9 T cell receptor beta chains listed next were all sequenced from one sample in a study of cytomegalovirus exposure and HLA in healthy donors. Amplification used 60 Vbeta primers and 13 Jbeta primers. Profiled with immunoSEQ multiplex PCR; TCRdb holds only in-frame clones, not every one. The table shows 120,000 to 150,000 clones, with approximately 65% occurring only once. Sequencing was performed on PBMCs. The source is a woman aged 55 to 70 in good health and CMV-seronegative.

This chain joins TRBV27 and TRBJ2-1; 10 bases match TRBD1. Germline CDR1 and CDR2: MNHEY and SMNVEV (reference sequence). This CDR3 is 13 amino acids long. With 5 bases clipped from V and 7 bases from J, the junction kept 2 bases outside the gene matches. CDR3 in amino acids: CASSRGQGNEQFF. The CDR3 DNA sequence: TGTGCCAGCAGTAGGGGACAGGGGAATGAGCAGTTCTTC.

This clone was observed a few times. The junction differs from germline at one of its ends, possibly a read error. The V call is TRBV7-6, the J call TRBJ2-7, with D perhaps TRBD1 or TRBD2 (5 bases each). The CDR3 contains 13 residues. Germline loops: CDR1 SGHVS, CDR2 FNYEAQ. CDR3 sequence: CASSIAKGYEQYF. For the CDR3, the DNA is TGTGCCAGCAGCATAGCGAAGGGGTACGAGCAGTACTTC.

The chain couples TRBV10-2 to TRBJ1-1; D possibly corresponds to TRBD1 (6 bases). The CDR3 runs 14 residues. CDR1 and CDR2 (germline): WSHSY, SAAADI. Trimming cost V 3 bases and J 4 bases, with 12 bases left between them. CDR3 coding DNA: TGCGCCAGCAGTGAAGGGGGAACATTCACTGAAGCTTTCTTT. Translating gives CASSEGGTFTEAFF.

This chain uses TRBV7-9 with TRBJ1-2; D uncertain. Germline V gene lookup returns CDR1 SEHNR and CDR2 FQNEAQ (reference sequence). This CDR3 comprises 14 residues. V was trimmed by 0 bases and J by 4 bases, leaving 9 bases between them. This chain's CDR3 is CASSLAAFAYGYTF. The DNA for the CDR3 is TGTGCCAGCAGCTTAGCCGCGTTCGCCTATGGCTACACCTTC.

The chain couples TRBV7-2 to TRBJ1-1; perhaps TRBD1 as D (5 bases). The CDR3 runs to 13 residues. Germline V gene sequence: CDR1 SGHTA, CDR2 FQGNSA. Trimming took off 0 bases at V and 11 bases at J, with 13 bases between the two ends. CDR3 nucleotide sequence: TGTGCCAGCAGCTTAGCCCAGGGAAGGACGGCTTTCTTT. Protein sequence: CASSLAQGRTAFF.

The chain's CDR3 is CASSVVSRAKAGEQFF. CDR3 nucleotide sequence: TGTGCCAGCAGCGTAGTTTCCAGGGCTAAAGCAGGCGAGCAGTTCTTC. The gene calls are TRBV9 and TRBJ2-1; D is perhaps TRBD1 (5 bases). CDR1 is SGDLS and CDR2 is YYNGEE in the germline V gene. CDR3 size: 16 residues. The V gene lost 0 bases and the J gene lost 10 bases, with 20 bases spanning the gap.

A note on this clone: The same CDR3 is also encoded by other DNA sequences in this sample. V gene TRBV4-1 combines with J gene TRBJ1-1; maybe TRBD1 (5 bases). This CDR3 has 15 residues. V was pared by 1 base and J by 1 base, with 10 bases between. CDR1 and CDR2 from the germline V gene are MGHRA and YSYEKL. For the CDR3, the DNA is TGCGCCAGCAGCCAAGCCGGGACTGAGAACACTGAAGCTTTCTTT. This codes for CASSQAGTENTEAFF.

The CDR3 loop reads CASSLGTAIQGYTF. CDR3 coding DNA: TGCGCCAGCAGCCTTGGGACGGCGATCCAGGGGTACACCTTC. The chain is built from TRBV5-1 and TRBJ1-2; weak D call: TRBD1 (6 bases). The CDR3 runs to 14 residues. The V gene's germline CDR1 is SGHRS and CDR2 YFSETQ. V lost 4 bases and J lost 11, with 21 bases in between.

This sequence joins TRBV13 and TRBJ1-1; 7 positions agree with TRBD1. With 5 bases clipped from V and 0 bases from J, the junction kept 3 bases outside the gene matches. The CDR3 is made up of 14 amino acids. CDR1 and CDR2 from the germline V gene are PRHDT and FYEKMQ (reference sequence). The CDR3 DNA is TGTGCCAGCAGCCCGACAGGGATGAACACTGAAGCTTTCTTT. Its protein product is CASSPTGMNTEAFF. Complete variable domain (other parts from reference TRBV13 and TRBJ1-1): AAGVIQSPRHLIKEKRETATLKCYPIPRHDTVYWYQQGPGQDPQFLISFYEKMQSDKGSIPDRFSAQQFSDYHSELNMSSLELGDSALYFCASSPTGMNTEAFFGQGTRLTVV.